Presented here are 12 T cell receptor beta chains from one specimen sequenced in a study of blood T cell repertoires in COVID-19. Produced via immunoSEQ multiplex PCR; TCRdb's table is partial and in-frame only. The data contain roughly 140,000 clones, 75% to 85% of them singletons. Sequenced sample: peripheral blood. Every receptor here comes from a woman aged 45-60 years in a cohort sampled during active or convalescent COVID-19.

This chain connects TRBV6-1 to TRBJ1-2; D ambiguous. CDR1 and CDR2 (germline): MNHNS, SASEGT. Trimming cost V 2 bases and J 0 bases, with 7 bases left between them. The CDR3 runs to 14 residues. The CDR3 nucleotides are TGTGCCAGCAGTGAAAGACTCCCTAACTATGGCTACACCTTC. It specifies CASSERLPNYGYTF.

The chain links TRBV6-6 to TRBJ2-1, with TRBD1 as a possible D gene (5 bases). The CDR3 has 12 amino acids. With 10 bases removed from V and 2 bases from J, the gap between germline ends came to 9 bases. CDR1 is MNHNY, CDR2 SVGAGI, per germline (reference sequence). The chain's CDR3 is CATQGTYNEQFF. The CDR3, as DNA: TGTGCCACTCAGGGTACCTACAATGAGCAGTTCTTC.

Worth noting for this clone: This specimen includes other DNA sequences encoding the same CDR3. The chain has TRBV20-1 and TRBJ1-2, with a possible D match to TRBD1 (5 bases). The V end was cut by 3 bases, the J end by 5 bases, with 7 bases between. Germline assignment: CDR1 DFQATT and CDR2 SNEGSKA (reference sequence). The CDR3 runs 11 residues. CDR3 loop: CSASQGYGYTF. The DNA of the CDR3 is TGCAGTGCTAGCCAGGGTTATGGCTACACCTTC.

The V call is TRBV4-3, the J call TRBJ2-7; 9 positions match TRBD2. Trimming took 1 base from V and 2 from J; bases not matched to a gene: 6. Germline V gives CDR1 LGHNA, CDR2 YSLEER. The CDR3 is 16 amino acids. CDR3 sequence reads: CASSQVVSGGPYEQYF. The CDR3 DNA reads TGCGCCAGCAGCCAAGTTGTTAGCGGGGGACCCTACGAGCAGTACTTC.

The rearrangement uses TRBV6-5 and TRBJ2-7; TRBD1 matches at 8 bases. The CDR3 runs 14 residues. Germline V CDR1 and CDR2: MNHEY, SVGAGI. The V gene end was trimmed by 6 bases and the J gene end by 2 bases; junction bases not matched to a gene: 6. Here the CDR3 DNA reads TGTGCCAGCAGGACGGACAGGGCGACCTACGAGCAGTACTTC. Residues: CASRTDRATYEQYF.

CDR3 DNA sequence: TGCGCCAGCAGCACCGGACACTCCCAAGAGACCCAGTACTTC. Translated, it gives CASSTGHSQETQYF. The chain employs TRBV5-1 and TRBJ2-5; maybe TRBD1 (5 bases). V dropped 4 bases and J dropped 1 base, with 11 bases sitting between them. CDR1 is SGHRS and CDR2 is YFSETQ in the germline V gene. The CDR3 length is 14 residues. Together with reference TRBV5-1 and TRBJ2-5, the CDR3 gives the full variable domain: KAGVTQTPRYLIKTRGQQVTLSCSPISGHRSVSWYQQTPGQGLQFLFEYFSETQRNKGNFPGRFSGRQFSNSRSEMNVSTLELGDSALYLCASSTGHSQETQYFGPGTRLLVL.

This clone appeared once. This chain links TRBV7-6 with TRBJ2-7; TRBD2 matches 9 bases. Germline V gene sequence: CDR1 SGHVS, CDR2 FNYEAQ. J gave up 2 bases and V 5 bases, and 10 bases lay outside the gene matches. The CDR3 has 16 amino acids. The CDR3 sequence: CASSPGYSGGTYEQYF. The CDR3 DNA sequence: TGTGCCAGCAGCCCAGGGTATAGCGGGGGCACCTACGAGCAGTACTTC.

This rearrangement joins TRBV5-1 to TRBJ1-4; 7 bases map to TRBD1. This CDR3 region has 15 residues. Germline V CDR1 and CDR2: SGHRS, YFSETQ. J lost 5 bases, V lost 1 base, and 5 bases had no gene match. This CDR3 reads CASSLRGQLNEKLFF. The CDR3 region has the DNA TGCGCCAGCAGCTTGCGGGGACAGCTCAATGAAAAACTGTTTTTT.

This clone is a singleton in its sample. This chain connects TRBV29-1 to TRBJ2-7, with 7 bases that match TRBD1. The CDR3 has 14 amino acids. Germline CDR1 reads SQVTM; CDR2 reads ANQGSEA. J was trimmed by 6 bases and V by 3 bases; bases with no gene match: 11. CDR3 residues: CSVDVTGVGLEQYF. CDR3 nucleotides: TGCAGCGTTGATGTTACAGGGGTGGGCCTCGAGCAGTACTTC.

The chain couples TRBV5-4 to TRBJ1-5; D is unclear. Germline CDR1 SGHNT, CDR2 YYREEE (reference sequence). The CDR3 runs 15 residues. V was shortened by 4 bases and J by 3 bases, with 14 bases between the two germline ends. The CDR3 sequence: CASSLGGRVNQPQHF. DNA for the CDR3: TGTGCCAGCAGCCTTGGTGGTCGAGTCAATCAGCCCCAGCATTTT.

The V call is TRBV12-3 or TRBV12-4, the J call TRBJ1-4, with D hard to call. This CDR3 has 12 residues. Trimming left V 6 bases short and J 13 bases short, with 15 bases between. CDR3 nucleotides: TGTGCCAGCAGCAGTGGAGACCTACGACTGTTTTTT. Translated: CASSSGDLRLFF.

V is TRBV2 and J is TRBJ2-3; 11 nucleotides line up with TRBD2. Germline V gene sequence: CDR1 SNHLY, CDR2 FYNNEI. CDR3 length: 14 residues. V lost 2 bases, J lost 8 bases, and 3 bases stayed unmatched. The chain's CDR3 is CASSESLAGGTQYF. In nucleotides, the CDR3 is TGTGCCAGCAGTGAATCCCTAGCGGGGGGTACGCAGTATTTT.